One and the same sample provided the 16 T cell receptor beta chains below, sequenced in a study of shared clonotypes between healthy human individuals. TCRdb's copy holds only in-frame clones and misses some; the assay was immunoSEQ multiplex PCR. The table includes under 2.5 million clones, under 95% detected once. Sequencing was carried out using naive CD4+ T cells from PBMCs. Documented subset: CD45RA+ positively selected. The receptors shown here come from a man aged 18 to 35 in good health. Some clones in this sample may be carry-over from other donors' samples.

J is TRBJ2-1 and V is TRBV6-5; 10 nucleotides agree with TRBD2. The CDR3 runs to 15 residues. CDR1 is MNHEY and CDR2 is SVGAGI in the germline V gene. J gave up 8 bases and V 4 bases, and 8 bases lay outside the gene matches. CDR3 residues: CASSSGGLARDEQFF. DNA for the CDR3: TGTGCCAGCAGTTCTGGGGGACTAGCGCGCGATGAGCAGTTCTTC.

The chain recombines TRBV7-2 with TRBJ2-1; D unclear. CDR3 size: 16 residues. V lost 5 bases, J lost 8 bases, and 22 bases lay in between. CDR1 is SGHTA, CDR2 FQGNSA, per germline. CDR3: CASSRVGSRLEDEQFF. The CDR3 region has the DNA TGTGCCAGCAGCCGAGTTGGAAGCCGATTAGAGGATGAGCAGTTCTTC.

The chain links TRBV7-9 to TRBJ2-7; D is unclear. Per the germline V gene, CDR1 is SEHNR and CDR2 is FQNEAQ (reference sequence). The length of the CDR3 is 14 residues. V dropped 2 bases and J dropped 0 bases, with 8 bases sitting between them. DNA of the CDR3: TGTGCCAGCAGCTTATCGGTACTCTCCTACGAGCAGTACTTC. Protein: CASSLSVLSYEQYF.

The chain couples TRBV10-3 to TRBJ1-1; TRBD1 matches at 7 bases. This CDR3 region has 13 residues. Trimming at V came to 4 bases and at J to 4 bases, leaving 3 bases not matched to a gene. Germline-derived CDR1 and CDR2 are ENHRY and SYGVKD. The CDR3 reads CAISATGATEAFF. The CDR3 coding sequence is TGTGCCATCAGTGCCACAGGGGCCACTGAAGCTTTCTTT.

The DNA for the CDR3 is TGTGCCAGCAGTCTAACAGGGAGATTGAACACTGAAGCTTTCTTT. This encodes CASSLTGRLNTEAFF. The chain has TRBV28 and TRBJ1-1; possible D gene TRBD1, 6 bases. The CDR3 extends over 15 amino acids. The V and J ends lost 5 bases and 0 bases respectively, with 13 bases between them. Per germline, CDR1 MDHEN and CDR2 SYDVKM.

The V gene is TRBV7-8, the J gene TRBJ1-5; D possibly corresponds to TRBD1 (6 bases). This CDR3 is built from 17 residues. V shed 5 bases and J shed 0 bases, with 17 bases lying between them. The germline V gene encodes CDR1 SGHVS and CDR2 FQNEAQ. CDR3 DNA sequence: TGTGCCAGCAGCCTAAGGCCGGGACAAGATAGCAATCAGCCCCAGCATTTT. As protein: CASSLRPGQDSNQPQHF.

The chain is built from TRBV7-6 and TRBJ1-4; no clear D gene. CDR1 and CDR2 from the germline V gene are SGHVS and FNYEAQ. V was clipped by 3 bases and J by 8 bases, with 10 bases between them. The CDR3 is 13 amino acids. The CDR3: CASSLLGPEKLFF. The CDR3 coding sequence is TGTGCCAGCAGCTTGCTTGGGCCGGAAAAACTGTTTTTT.

The genes are TRBV19 and TRBJ2-7; the D is unclear. The germline gives CDR1 LNHDA, CDR2 SQIVND (reference sequence). The CDR3 extends over 17 amino acids. The V and J ends lost 4 bases and 0 bases respectively, with 19 bases between them. CDR3 sequence reads: CASSRLMGGSSSYEQYF. In DNA, the CDR3 is TGTGCCAGTAGTAGGCTGATGGGCGGATCGAGCTCCTACGAGCAGTACTTC.

The chain combines TRBV28 with TRBJ2-7; D not certain. The germline V gene encodes CDR1 MDHEN and CDR2 SYDVKM. V lost 5 bases and J 0 bases, leaving 14 bases between the germline ends. The CDR3 consists of 15 residues. CDR3 in DNA: TGTGCCAGCAGTGTCCAGGTTACCCCCTCCTACGAGCAGTACTTC. It encodes CASSVQVTPSYEQYF.

This sequence joins TRBV29-1 and TRBJ1-2, with TRBD1 identical over 10 bases. J was trimmed by 8 bases and V by 7 bases; bases with no gene match: 13. Per the germline V gene, CDR1 is SQVTM and CDR2 is ANQGSEA. The CDR3 is 14 amino acids. The CDR3 bases are TGCAGCGCTTCCCTGACAGGGGGCGCGGAAGGCTACACCTTC. Amino acids: CSASLTGGAEGYTF. Full variable domain (outside the CDR3, taken from reference TRBV29-1 and TRBJ1-2): SAVISQKPSRDICQRGTSLTIQCQVDSQVTMMFWYRQQPGQSLTLIATANQGSEATYESGFVIDKFPISRPNLTFSTLTVSNMSPEDSSIYLCSASLTGGAEGYTFGSGTRLTVV.

Regarding this clone: The sample holds other DNA sequences that translate to the same CDR3. The gene calls are TRBV5-1 and TRBJ2-1; 11 positions agree with TRBD2. The germline CDR1 and CDR2 sequences are SGHRS and YFSETQ. V lost 4 bases to trimming and J lost 5 bases; unmatched junction nucleotides: 5. This CDR3 has 15 residues. This CDR3 is CASSPGTSGNNEQFF. In nucleotides, the CDR3 is TGCGCCAGCAGCCCGGGGACTAGCGGCAACAATGAGCAGTTCTTC.

The chain links TRBV9 to TRBJ1-1; no definite D call. Germline loops: CDR1 SGDLS, CDR2 YYNGEE. The V end lost 5 bases, the J end lost 6 bases, and 11 bases lay between the germline ends. The CDR3 consists of 12 residues. The CDR3 DNA sequence: TGTGCCAGCAGTCCCCCCGGAGCTGAAGCTTTCTTT. Amino acid sequence: CASSPPGAEAFF.

The J gene is TRBJ2-3, the V gene TRBV2, with D possibly being TRBD1 (6 bases). Trimming removed 4 bases from V and 4 bases from J, with 15 bases in between. The germline CDR1 and CDR2 sequences are SNHLY and FYNNEI. The CDR3 has 15 amino acids. CDR3 in DNA: TGTGCCAGCAGTGGGGCAAGGGCAGGGGCAGATACGCAGTATTTT. Protein product: CASSGARAGADTQYF.

The chain uses TRBV9 and TRBJ1-3; D not resolved. This CDR3 has 16 residues. From germline, CDR1 is SGDLS and CDR2 YYNGEE. The ends were cut back, 4 bases at V and 0 bases at J, with 14 bases in the middle. Here the CDR3 DNA reads TGTGCCAGCAGCTCAAGTGCGGGCCTCTCTGGAAACACCATATATTTT. Translating it yields CASSSSAGLSGNTIYF.

The rearrangement joins TRBV18 to TRBJ1-1; perhaps TRBD1 as D (6 bases). The CDR3 has 14 amino acids. The V and J ends lost 4 bases and 3 bases respectively, with 12 bases between them. The germline V gene has CDR1 KGHSH and CDR2 LQKENI. The CDR3 protein is CASSLQGLDTEAFF. CDR3 in DNA: TGTGCCAGCTCACTACAGGGATTGGACACTGAAGCTTTCTTT.

This chain links TRBV28 with TRBJ1-1; the D is unclear. There are 15 residues in the CDR3. Trimming removed 6 bases from V and 3 bases from J, with 17 bases in between. CDR1 and CDR2 from the germline V gene are MDHEN and SYDVKM. The chain's CDR3 is CASRPPKGGYTEAFF. For the CDR3, the DNA is TGTGCCAGCAGACCCCCGAAGGGCGGTTACACTGAAGCTTTCTTT.